Listed here are 30 T cell receptor beta chains from one sample, sequenced in a study of blood T cell repertoires in COVID-19. Some clones are missing from TCRdb's copy, which holds only in-frame ones; the method was immunoSEQ multiplex PCR. The sample records fewer than 350,000 clones, around 88% being singletons. Sequences were obtained from peripheral blood. The receptors originated from a man aged 40-49 years with acute or convalescent COVID-19.

This clone has a single count. The chain recombines TRBV12-3 or TRBV12-4 with TRBJ2-7; TRBD1 is a possible D gene (5 bases). V was clipped by 2 bases and J by 7 bases, with 12 bases between them. The CDR3 length is 13 residues. CDR3 sequence: CASSLRGDAEQYF. CDR3 bases: TGTGCCAGCAGTTTAAGGGGTGATGCAGAGCAGTACTTC.

The J gene is TRBJ2-7, the V gene TRBV4-1, with D tentatively TRBD1 (5 bases). The CDR3 covers 16 residues. Germline loops: CDR1 MGHRA, CDR2 YSYEKL. Between the trimmed V and J ends, which lost 1 base and 2 bases, there was a span of 15 bases. The CDR3, as DNA: TGCGCCAGCAGCCAAGCCCCTATGACAGAAACCTACGAGCAGTACTTC. This translates into CASSQAPMTETYEQYF.

V usage is TRBV5-4 and J usage is TRBJ2-7, with TRBD2 matching over 7 bases. V was pared by 2 bases and J by 7 bases, with 6 bases of the junction left unmatched. Germline lookup yields CDR1 SGHNT and CDR2 YYREEE (reference sequence). The CDR3 loop spans 13 amino acids. In nucleotides, the CDR3 is TGTGCCAGCAGCTTAAAGGGCGGGGGTGAGCAGTACTTC. Translated, it gives CASSLKGGGEQYF.

The rearrangement uses TRBV12-5 and TRBJ2-3; 9 positions agree with TRBD1. The length of the CDR3 is 18 residues. CDR1 and CDR2 (germline): LGHNT, FRNRAP. Trimming at V came to 2 bases and at J to 9 bases, leaving 18 bases not matched to a gene. The CDR3 DNA follows: TGTGCTAGTGGTTTGAACATGTGGGGGACAGGGTGGATAGGGACGCAGTATTTT. This gives the protein CASGLNMWGTGWIGTQYF. The full variable domain, completed using reference TRBV12-5 and TRBJ2-3, is DARVTQTPRHKVTEMGQEVTMRCQPILGHNTVFWYRQTMMQGLELLAYFRNRAPLDDSGMPKDRFSAEMPDATLATLKIQPSEPRDSAVYFCASGLNMWGTGWIGTQYFGPGTRLTVL.

The chain carries TRBV18 and TRBJ1-5; 10 nucleotides line up with TRBD1. Losses at the gene ends were 3 bases for V and 6 bases for J; bases not matched to a gene: 5. Germline CDR1 KGHSH, CDR2 LQKENI. This CDR3 region has 15 residues. The CDR3 sequence: CASSPWDRGIQPQHF. The CDR3 DNA follows: TGTGCCAGCTCACCTTGGGACAGGGGAATTCAGCCCCAGCATTTT. The full variable domain, rest sourced from reference TRBV18 and TRBJ1-5, is NAGVMQNPRHLVRRRGQEARLRCSPMKGHSHVYWYRQLPEEGLKFMVYLQKENIIDESGMPKERFSAEFPKEGPSILRIQQVVRGDSAAYFCASSPWDRGIQPQHFGDGTRLSIL.

The chain recombines TRBV29-1 with TRBJ2-1, with D possibly matching TRBD2 (5 bases). Germline CDR1 is SQVTM and CDR2 is ANQGSEA. Trimming left V 4 bases short and J 13 bases short, with 11 bases between. The CDR3 spans 10 residues. In nucleotides, the CDR3 is TGCAGCGTTGTCACGAGGGTCCAGTTCTTC. Residues: CSVVTRVQFF.

J is TRBJ2-3 and V is TRBV11-2, with TRBD1 as a possible D gene (5 bases). The CDR3 is made up of 15 amino acids. CDR1 and CDR2 (germline): SGHAT, FQNNGV. V lost 2 bases to trimming and J lost 3 bases, with 12 bases between them. The CDR3 is CASSLSGRVTDTQYF. For the CDR3, the DNA is TGTGCCAGCAGCTTATCGGGCAGGGTAACAGATACGCAGTATTTT.

Worth noting for this clone: The same CDR3 arises from other DNA sequences in this sample as well. This chain connects TRBV12-3 or TRBV12-4 to TRBJ2-7; D gene unclear. The V end lost 2 bases, the J end lost 1 base, and 6 bases lay between the germline ends. The CDR3 contains 13 residues. CDR3 in DNA: TGTGCCAGCAGTTTATCCGGTTCCTACGAGCAGTACTTC. Its translation is CASSLSGSYEQYF.

The chain joins TRBV19 to TRBJ2-1; a possible D gene is TRBD1 (8 bases). This CDR3 is built from 15 residues. Trimming shortened V by 6 bases and J by 1 base, and 13 bases separated the two germline ends. CDR1 and CDR2 (germline): LNHDA, SQIVND (reference sequence). CDR3 sequence (DNA): TGTGCCAGTAGCTCACAGGGGGGGTCCTACAATGAGCAGTTCTTC. It encodes CASSSQGGSYNEQFF.

The rearrangement uses TRBV7-3 and TRBJ2-1, with 8 bases that match TRBD1. Losses at the gene ends were 6 bases for V and 1 base for J; bases not matched to a gene: 5. Germline CDR1 is SGHTA and CDR2 is FQGTGA. The CDR3 totals 15 residues. The DNA for the CDR3 is TGTGCCAGCAGTCCTGGACAGGGTTCCTACAATGAGCAGTTCTTC. It translates to CASSPGQGSYNEQFF.

This chain joins TRBV19 and TRBJ1-6, with no clear D. The CDR3 totals 14 residues. V shed 6 bases and J shed 2 bases, with 8 bases lying between them. The V gene's germline CDR1 is LNHDA and CDR2 SQIVND (reference sequence). The CDR3 sequence: CASRQVTYNSPLHF. The CDR3 nucleotides are TGTGCCAGTAGGCAGGTTACCTATAATTCACCCCTCCACTTT. The full variable domain, rest sourced from reference TRBV19 and TRBJ1-6, is DGGITQSPKYLFRKEGQNVTLSCEQNLNHDAMYWYRQDPGQGLRLIYYSQIVNDFQKGDIAEGYSVSREKKESFPLTVTSAQKNPTAFYLCASRQVTYNSPLHFGNGTRLTVT.

The chain links TRBV29-1 to TRBJ1-2; D might be TRBD1 (5 bases). With 0 bases removed from V and 4 bases from J, the gap between germline ends came to 12 bases. Germline V CDR1 and CDR2: SQVTM, ANQGSEA. This CDR3 is 14 amino acids long. The CDR3 spells CSVEDLREGYGYTF. As DNA, the CDR3 is TGCAGCGTTGAAGATCTCAGGGAGGGCTATGGCTACACCTTC.

This clone was recorded a few times. This chain connects TRBV12-3 or TRBV12-4 to TRBJ2-1; 9 bases map to TRBD2. V was pared by 8 bases and J by 6 bases, with 2 bases of the junction left unmatched. The CDR3 totals 12 residues. CDR3 nucleotide sequence: TGTGCCAGCCGAGCGGGGGGCAATGAGCAGTTCTTC. It is translated as CASRAGGNEQFF.

The rearrangement joins TRBV5-1 to TRBJ2-5; TRBD1 agrees at 7 bases. This CDR3 has 15 residues. V was pared by 4 bases and J by 0 bases, with 6 bases of the junction left unmatched. Germline CDR1 reads SGHRS; CDR2 reads YFSETQ. CDR3: CASSRSTGYQETQYF. The CDR3 DNA follows: TGCGCCAGCAGCCGCTCGACAGGGTACCAAGAGACCCAGTACTTC.

The chain joins TRBV7-2 to TRBJ2-2; the match to TRBD2 covers 7 bases. The CDR3 runs to 15 residues. V shed 2 bases and J 1 base; nucleotides not matched to a gene: 1. Germline assignment: CDR1 SGHTA and CDR2 FQGNSA. CDR3 sequence: CASSLSSGNTGELFF. The CDR3 nucleotides are TGTGCCAGCAGCTTATCTAGCGGGAACACCGGGGAGCTGTTTTTT. Complete variable domain (other parts from reference TRBV7-2 and TRBJ2-2): GAGVSQSPSNKVTEKGKDVELRCDPISGHTALYWYRQSLGQGLEFLIYFQGNSAPDKSGLPSDRFSAERTGGSVSTLTIQRTQQEDSAVYLCASSLSSGNTGELFFGEGSRLTVL.

The genes are TRBV5-1 and TRBJ1-2; no clear D gene. Deletions cut 0 bases from V and 8 bases from J, with 8 bases between. This CDR3 is built from 12 residues. From germline, CDR1 is SGHRS and CDR2 YFSETQ. The CDR3 reads CASSLGPGGYTF. The CDR3 DNA reads as TGCGCCAGCAGCTTGGGGCCCGGGGGCTACACCTTC.

This clone came up once. In DNA form, the CDR3 reads TGTGCCAGCATAACCCAAGGCAGGGCCTACAATGAGCAGTTCTTC. Translated: CASITQGRAYNEQFF. The chain carries TRBV28 and TRBJ2-1, with a tentative D call TRBD1 (5 bases). V lost 7 bases and J lost 2, with 15 bases in between. Germline V gives CDR1 MDHEN, CDR2 SYDVKM. The CDR3 spans 15 residues.

CDR3 sequence (DNA): TGTGCCAGCAGCTTGGGACAGGGGTACATGAACACTGAAGCTTTCTTT. Protein: CASSLGQGYMNTEAFF. The rearrangement uses TRBV6-6 and TRBJ1-1, with TRBD1 matching over 10 bases. CDR1 is MNHNY, CDR2 SVGAGI, per germline (reference sequence). The V and J ends lost 6 bases and 0 bases, in that order; junction bases with no gene match: 7. This CDR3 is 16 amino acids long.

The chain has TRBV5-8 and TRBJ1-5; D is ambiguous. V was clipped by 0 bases and J by 7 bases, with 14 bases between them. Germline V CDR1 and CDR2: SGHTS, YDEGEE. The CDR3 runs to 15 residues. The CDR3 protein is CASSLGSVSRQPQHF. The CDR3 DNA follows: TGTGCCAGCAGCTTGGGATCCGTATCGAGGCAGCCCCAGCATTTT.

This rearrangement joins TRBV10-3 to TRBJ1-2; D is possibly TRBD1 (5 bases). The CDR3 extends over 13 amino acids. The germline V gene has CDR1 ENHRY and CDR2 SYGVKD. V was pared by 10 bases and J by 1 base, with 13 bases between. The DNA for the CDR3 is TGTGCCACCGGGGGGGGACTTAACTATGGCTACACCTTC. It yields the protein CATGGGLNYGYTF.

The CDR3 nucleotides are TGTGCCAGCAGCCAGCCAGGGGGCTACTATGGCTACACCTTC. Encoded protein: CASSQPGGYYGYTF. This chain joins TRBV3-1 (or the pseudogene TRBV3-2) and TRBJ1-2; 8 positions agree with TRBD1. The CDR3 sequence is 14 residues long. Germline-derived CDR1 and CDR2 are LGHDT and YNNKEL (reference sequence). After removal of 3 bases from V and 3 bases from J, the junction contained 3 bases not matched to a gene.

This chain connects TRBV6-5 to TRBJ1-2, with no clear D. The CDR3 covers 14 residues. Germline values: CDR1 MNHEY, CDR2 SVGAGI. V lost 4 bases, J lost 4 bases, and 13 bases lay in between. The CDR3 coding sequence is TGTGCCAGCAGTTCCGCGGACTTCCCCTATGGCTACACCTTC. Its translation: CASSSADFPYGYTF.

The chain employs TRBV18 and TRBJ1-1; D is ambiguous. The ends were cut back, 2 bases at V and 5 bases at J, with 6 bases in the middle. The length of the CDR3 is 12 residues. The germline V gene encodes CDR1 KGHSH and CDR2 LQKENI. CDR3 bases: TGTGCCAGCTCACCAACCGGGACTGAAGCTTTCTTT. It is translated as CASSPTGTEAFF.

V usage is TRBV29-1 and J usage is TRBJ2-1; maybe TRBD1 (6 bases). The CDR3 is 13 amino acids. CDR1 is SQVTM, CDR2 ANQGSEA, per germline. Trimming removed 3 bases at V and 4 bases at J, with 10 bases between. This chain's CDR3 is CSVEGTNYNEQFF. The CDR3 DNA follows: TGCAGCGTTGAGGGGACAAATTACAATGAGCAGTTCTTC.

This chain links TRBV10-1 with TRBJ2-3; 7 nucleotides line up with TRBD1. CDR1 and CDR2 (germline): WNHNN, SYGVQD (reference sequence). With V trimmed by 4 bases and J by 2 bases, 6 bases remained unmatched. CDR3 length: 15 residues. The CDR3 region is CASSVRQGPTDTQYF. In DNA, the CDR3 is TGCGCCAGCAGTGTTAGACAGGGCCCCACAGATACGCAGTATTTT.

As regards this clone: Other DNA sequences in this sample translate to the same CDR3. This chain links TRBV6-5 with TRBJ1-2, with 10 bases aligning to TRBD1. The CDR3 is 14 residues long. Germline V gene sequence: CDR1 MNHEY, CDR2 SVGAGI. J was trimmed by 8 bases and V by 0 bases; bases with no gene match: 3. CDR3 residues: CASSYSGQGGGYTF. CDR3 nucleotide sequence: TGTGCCAGCAGTTACTCTGGACAGGGGGGCGGCTACACCTTC.

The CDR3 here is CASTPDRPYQPQHF. Written as DNA, the CDR3 is TGTGCCAGCACTCCTGACAGGCCTTATCAGCCCCAGCATTTT. This sequence joins TRBV6-5 and TRBJ1-5, with D possibly TRBD1 on 6 matching bases. V was cut by 7 bases and J by 5 bases, with 15 bases left in between. Germline CDR1 and CDR2: MNHEY and SVGAGI. There are 14 residues in the CDR3.

This sequence joins TRBV6-5 and TRBJ1-4; 7 nucleotides align to TRBD1. Germline assignment: CDR1 MNHEY and CDR2 SVGAGI. This CDR3 is built from 15 residues. V dropped 6 bases and J dropped 4; count of bases not matched to a gene: 8. The CDR3 is CASRAWTGINEKLFF. DNA of the CDR3: TGTGCCAGCAGAGCGTGGACAGGCATTAATGAAAAACTGTTTTTT.

The CDR3 loop reads CASSYVGVLGYTF. The CDR3 DNA follows: TGTGCCAGCAGCTACGTCGGGGTTCTAGGCTACACCTTC. The V call is TRBV3-1 (or the pseudogene TRBV3-2), the J call TRBJ1-2, with D unclear. V was trimmed by 5 bases and J by 8 bases, leaving 15 bases between them. The V gene's germline CDR1 is LGHDT and CDR2 YNNKEL (reference sequence). The CDR3 sequence is 13 residues long.

The chain carries TRBV7-2 and TRBJ1-6; 9 bases align to TRBD1. This CDR3 is built from 17 residues. Per germline, CDR1 SGHTA and CDR2 FQGNSA. V lost 3 bases, J lost 9 bases, and 12 bases stayed unmatched. The CDR3 coding sequence is TGTGCCAGCAGCTTGGGGTCACAGGGGGCGAGGAGTTCACCCCTCCACTTT. Translation: CASSLGSQGARSSPLHF. Drawing the rest from reference TRBV7-2 and TRBJ1-6, the complete variable domain is GAGVSQSPSNKVTEKGKDVELRCDPISGHTALYWYRQSLGQGLEFLIYFQGNSAPDKSGLPSDRFSAERTGGSVSTLTIQRTQQEDSAVYLCASSLGSQGARSSPLHFGNGTRLTVT.